Described below is a single TCR beta chain sequence and its context. Antigen: not known. At collection, donors were nominally healthy, but unrecorded immune exposures were probable. This specimen comes from a study of cytomegalovirus exposure and HLA in healthy donors. Study-level points and caveats: After further analysis at a later stage, 17,000 or so TCR beta sequences were associated with HLA alleles at 0.05 false discovery rate.

The PCR contained 60 Vbeta and 13 Jbeta primers. TCRdb's copy holds only in-frame clones and misses some; the assay was immunoSEQ multiplex PCR. The table lists 95,000 to 100,000 clones, around four fifths of them singletons. The sequenced material came from PBMCs. The TCR comes from a man aged 40-49 years in good health and CMV-seronegative.

The CDR3 coding sequence is TGTGCCAGCTCACCACGTGGACAGCAGAACACCGGGGAGCTGTTTTTT. The encoded protein is CASSPRGQQNTGELFF. V usage is TRBV18 and J usage is TRBJ2-2, with D maybe TRBD1 (6 bases). Per the germline V gene, CDR1 is KGHSH and CDR2 is LQKENI. V lost 1 base and J lost 1, with 10 bases in between. This CDR3 has 16 amino acids.